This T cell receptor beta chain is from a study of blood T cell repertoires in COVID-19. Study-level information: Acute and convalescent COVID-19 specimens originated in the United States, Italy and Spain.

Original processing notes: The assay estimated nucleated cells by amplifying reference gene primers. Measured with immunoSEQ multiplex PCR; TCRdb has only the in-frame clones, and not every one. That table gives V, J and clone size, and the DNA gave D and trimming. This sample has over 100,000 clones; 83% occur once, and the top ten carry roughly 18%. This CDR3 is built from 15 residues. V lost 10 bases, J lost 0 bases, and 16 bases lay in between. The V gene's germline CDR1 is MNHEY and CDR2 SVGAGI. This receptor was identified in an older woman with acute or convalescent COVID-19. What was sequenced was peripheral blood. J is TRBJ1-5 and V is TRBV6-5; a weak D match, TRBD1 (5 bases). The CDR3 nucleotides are TGTGCCACCCGGGGGGTGGGAATTAGCAATCAGCCCCAGCATTTT. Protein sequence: CATRGVGISNQPQHF.